One sample yielded the 14 T cell receptor beta chains listed below, sequenced in a study of T-cell reconstitution after alpha-beta-depleted transplantation in children. Unique molecular identifiers were incorporated into the prepared TCRbeta library. From the PCR reads, TCRdb called clonotypes with MiXCR, one entry per CDR3 protein. The top ten hold around 4% of the sample, which has approximately 350,000 distinct CDR3 sequences, 10% to 15% seen once. Sequencing used PBMCs, obtained from the stem cell graft. The receptors shown here come from a human donor who donated a stem cell graft to a child with Fanconi anemia.

The chain combines TRBV9 with TRBJ2-5; no clear D. This CDR3 is 13 amino acids long. Trimming removed 1 base at V and 2 bases at J, with 6 bases between. Looked up from germline, CDR1 is SGDLS and CDR2 is YYNGEE. The CDR3 reads CASSVRMQETQYF. CDR3 coding DNA: TGTGCCAGCAGCGTACGTATGCAAGAGACCCAGTACTTC.

The chain uses TRBV7-6 and TRBJ1-1; tentative D call: TRBD1 (5 bases). Germline V CDR1 and CDR2: SGHVS, FNYEAQ. V dropped 0 bases and J dropped 3 bases, with 11 bases sitting between them. The CDR3 covers 15 residues. The CDR3 sequence is CASSLAHGGDTEAFF. CDR3 sequence (DNA): TGTGCCAGCAGCTTAGCGCATGGGGGGGACACTGAAGCTTTCTTT. Using reference TRBV7-6 and TRBJ1-1 for the parts outside the CDR3, the full variable domain is GAGVSQSPRYKVTKRGQDVALRCDPISGHVSLYWYRQALGQGPEFLTYFNYEAQQDKSGLPNDRFSAERPEGSISTLTIQRTEQRDSAMYRCASSLAHGGDTEAFFGQGTRLTVV.

This clonotype appeared many times. The chain employs TRBV13 and TRBJ1-3, with 9 bases that match TRBD1. V dropped 5 bases and J dropped 3; count of bases not matched to a gene: 11. Germline CDR1 and CDR2: PRHDT and FYEKMQ (reference sequence). This CDR3 has 17 residues. The CDR3 DNA is TGTGCCAGCAGCACACCGGGACAGGGCTTGGGTGGAAACACCATATATTTT. Amino acids: CASSTPGQGLGGNTIYF.

V is TRBV6-2 or TRBV6-3 and J is TRBJ2-7, with D perhaps given as TRBD1 or TRBD2 (5 bases each). V lost 4 bases to trimming and J lost 3 bases, with 13 bases between them. Germline V gene data show CDR1 as MNHEY and CDR2 as SVGEGT. The CDR3 has 14 residues. CDR3 bases: TGTGCCAGCAGTTCCATCGGGACGGGCTACGAGCAGTACGTC. This gives the protein CASSSIGTGYEQYV.

This chain connects TRBV18 to TRBJ2-5; D gene uncertain. V was clipped by 1 base and J by 1 base, with 4 bases between them. CDR3 length: 13 amino acids. The germline CDR1 and CDR2 sequences are KGHSH and LQKENI. CDR3 region: CASSPRIQETQYF. The CDR3 DNA reads TGTGCCAGCTCACCACGGATCCAAGAGACCCAGTACTTC.

This clonotype was seen at least ten times. V is TRBV2 and J is TRBJ2-2; D gene ambiguous. The V end was cut by 6 bases, the J end by 5 bases, with 16 bases between. The CDR3 extends over 15 amino acids. Germline V lookup: CDR1 SNHLY, CDR2 FYNNEI. The CDR3 here is CASRPIASPTGELFF. In DNA, the CDR3 is TGTGCCAGCAGACCTATCGCGTCGCCGACCGGGGAGCTGTTTTTT.

The genes are TRBV6-1 and TRBJ2-1, with D uncertain. Germline V gene data show CDR1 as MNHNS and CDR2 as SASEGT. The CDR3 is 14 amino acids. V dropped 6 bases and J dropped 0 bases, with 9 bases sitting between them. The CDR3 nucleotides read TGTGCCAGCAGGGTGGAAAGCTCCTACAATGAGCAGTTCTTC. Amino acids: CASRVESSYNEQFF.

The sample holds many counts of this clonotype. This chain connects TRBV3-1 to TRBJ1-6; no firm D call. The germline V and J ends were trimmed by 7 bases and 1 base, with 5 bases remaining between them. The CDR3 loop spans 13 amino acids. Germline V gene sequence: CDR1 LGHDT, CDR2 YNNKEL (reference sequence). The CDR3 protein is CASTMSYNSPLHF. DNA of the CDR3: TGTGCCAGCACCATGTCCTATAATTCACCCCTCCACTTT. Combining the CDR3 with reference TRBV3-1 and TRBJ1-6 gives the whole variable domain DTAVSQTPKYLVTQMGNDKSIKCEQNLGHDTMYWYKQDSKKFLKIMFSYNNKELIINETVPNRFSPKSPDKAHLNLHINSLELGDSAVYFCASTMSYNSPLHFGNGTRLTVT.

The chain joins TRBV7-9 to TRBJ2-7; D not certain. CDR3 size: 14 residues. Per germline, CDR1 SEHNR and CDR2 FQNEAQ (reference sequence). Trimming stripped 5 bases from V and 2 bases from J, with 13 bases between. The CDR3 reads CASSLLTQTYEQYF. DNA for the CDR3: TGTGCCAGCAGCCTCCTAACCCAAACCTACGAGCAGTACTTC.

This clonotype was seen more than once but under ten times. V and J are TRBV7-9 and TRBJ1-1; D is uncertain. The CDR3 sequence is 14 residues long. V was shortened by 2 bases and J by 1 base, with 8 bases between the two germline ends. Germline assignment: CDR1 SEHNR and CDR2 FQNEAQ (reference sequence). The CDR3 loop reads CASSLMSGNTEAFF. Here the CDR3 DNA reads TGTGCCAGCAGCTTAATGTCAGGGAACACTGAAGCTTTCTTT. Based on the CDR3 plus reference TRBV7-9 and TRBJ1-1, the full variable domain is DTGVSQNPRHKITKRGQNVTFRCDPISEHNRLYWYRQTLGQGPEFLTYFQNEAQLEKSRLLSDRFSAERPKGSFSTLEIQRTEQGDSAMYLCASSLMSGNTEAFFGQGTRLTVV.

The rearrangement links TRBV7-2 to TRBJ2-1, with D tentatively TRBD2 (6 bases). Trimming took 4 bases from V and 5 from J, leaving 12 bases between them. The germline V gene has CDR1 SGHTA and CDR2 FQGNSA. The length of the CDR3 is 14 residues. CDR3 protein: CASSYLAENNEQFF. The CDR3 DNA reads as TGTGCCAGCAGCTACTTAGCGGAGAACAATGAGCAGTTCTTC. Supplemented by reference TRBV7-2 and TRBJ2-1, the full variable domain reads GAGVSQSPSNKVTEKGKDVELRCDPISGHTALYWYRQSLGQGLEFLIYFQGNSAPDKSGLPSDRFSAERTGGSVSTLTIQRTQQEDSAVYLCASSYLAENNEQFFGPGTRLTVL.

There are a few counts of this clonotype. This chain uses TRBV7-3 with TRBJ2-1; possibly TRBD1 for D (5 bases). CDR1 SGHTA and CDR2 FQGTGA come from the germline V gene. V lost 0 bases and J lost 0, with 12 bases in between. The CDR3 has 17 residues. CDR3 residues: CASSLTQRQSSYNEQFF. In nucleotides, the CDR3 is TGTGCCAGCAGCTTAACTCAGCGACAGAGCTCCTACAATGAGCAGTTCTTC.

This clonotype was seen ten or more times. The gene calls are TRBV5-1 and TRBJ2-5; 7 bases map to TRBD2. Germline lookup yields CDR1 SGHRS and CDR2 YFSETQ. Unmatched junction bases numbered 7, after V lost 2 bases and J lost 3 bases. CDR3 length equals 15 residues. DNA for the CDR3: TGCGCCAGCAGCTTCACCGGGACTACGAAAGAGACCCAGTACTTC. Translation gives CASSFTGTTKETQYF.

This clonotype was seen many times. This sequence joins TRBV20-1 and TRBJ2-7; D might be TRBD1 (5 bases). CDR3 size: 12 residues. CDR1 and CDR2 from the germline V gene are DFQATT and SNEGSKA (reference sequence). With 3 bases removed from V and 2 bases from J, the gap between germline ends came to 8 bases. Written as DNA, the CDR3 is TGCAGTGCTAGTCAGGGCACCTACGAGCAGTACTTC. Translating it yields CSASQGTYEQYF.